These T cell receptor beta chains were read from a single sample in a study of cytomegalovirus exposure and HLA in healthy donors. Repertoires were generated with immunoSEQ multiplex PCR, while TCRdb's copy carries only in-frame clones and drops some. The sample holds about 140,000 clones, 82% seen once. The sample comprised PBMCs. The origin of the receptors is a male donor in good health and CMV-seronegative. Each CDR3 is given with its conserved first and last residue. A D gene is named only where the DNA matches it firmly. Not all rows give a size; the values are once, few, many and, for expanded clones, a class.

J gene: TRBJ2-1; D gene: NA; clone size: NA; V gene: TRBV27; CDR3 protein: CASSTTSSYNEQFF; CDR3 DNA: TGTGCCAGCAGTACGACTAGCTCCTACAATGAGCAGTTCTTC
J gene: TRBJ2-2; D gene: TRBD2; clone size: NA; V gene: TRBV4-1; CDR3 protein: CASSRPLAGGSNTGELFF; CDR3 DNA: TGCGCCAGCAGCCGACCACTAGCGGGAGGTTCGAACACCGGGGAGCTGTTTTTT
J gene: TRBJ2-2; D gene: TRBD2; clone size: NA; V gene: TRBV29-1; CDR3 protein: CSVGSSGNTGELFF; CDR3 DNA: TGCAGCGTTGGGTCTAGCGGTAACACCGGGGAGCTGTTTTTT
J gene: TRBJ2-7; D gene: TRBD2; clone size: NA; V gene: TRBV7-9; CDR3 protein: CASSSPGGYEQYF; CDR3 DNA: TGTGCCAGCAGCTCGCCGGGAGGGTACGAGCAGTACTTC
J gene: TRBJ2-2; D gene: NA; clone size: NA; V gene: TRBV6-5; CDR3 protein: CASSFTTQGTGELFF; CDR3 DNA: TGTGCCAGCAGTTTTACGACCCAGGGGACCGGGGAGCTGTTTTTT
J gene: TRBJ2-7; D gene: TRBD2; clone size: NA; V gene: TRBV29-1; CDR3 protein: CSVGGLAGKLHYEQYF; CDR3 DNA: TGCAGCGTGGGGGGACTAGCGGGAAAACTACACTACGAGCAGTACTTC
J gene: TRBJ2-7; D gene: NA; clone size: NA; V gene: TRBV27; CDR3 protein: CASSSSGSPPSLDLYEQYF; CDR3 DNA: TGTGCCAGCAGTTCCTCAGGTTCCCCGCCTTCACTCGACCTATACGAGCAGTACTTC
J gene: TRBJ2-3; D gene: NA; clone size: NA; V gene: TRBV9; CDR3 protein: CASSVDGVPRGGQYF; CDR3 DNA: TGTGCCAGCAGCGTAGATGGGGTCCCTCGGGGTGGGCAGTATTTT
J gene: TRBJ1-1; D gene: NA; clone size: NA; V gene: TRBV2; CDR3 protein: CASIGGEDTEAFF; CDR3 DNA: TGTGCCAGCATCGGGGGGGAGGACACTGAAGCTTTCTTT
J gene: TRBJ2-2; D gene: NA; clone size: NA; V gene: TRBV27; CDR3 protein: CASSWGGLYTGELFF; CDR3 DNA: TGTGCCAGCAGTTGGGGAGGTCTCTACACCGGGGAGCTGTTTTTT
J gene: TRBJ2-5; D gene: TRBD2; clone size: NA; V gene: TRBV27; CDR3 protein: CASSGLAGVGETQYF; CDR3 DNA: TGTGCCAGCAGCGGACTAGCGGGAGTTGGGGAGACCCAGTACTTC
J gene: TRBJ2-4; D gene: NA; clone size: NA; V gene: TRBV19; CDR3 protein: CASRGETKNIQYF; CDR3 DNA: TGTGCCAGTAGAGGGGAAACCAAAAACATTCAGTACTTC
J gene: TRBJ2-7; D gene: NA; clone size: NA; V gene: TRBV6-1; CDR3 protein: CASSEEVRGAYEQYF; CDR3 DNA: TGTGCCAGCAGTGAAGAAGTCAGGGGAGCCTACGAGCAGTACTTC
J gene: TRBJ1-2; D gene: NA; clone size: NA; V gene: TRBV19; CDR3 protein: CASNEFDQIYGYTF; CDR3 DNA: TGTGCCAGTAACGAATTTGATCAGATCTATGGCTACACCTTC
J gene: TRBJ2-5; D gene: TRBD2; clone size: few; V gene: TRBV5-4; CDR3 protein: CAWSGTKETQYF; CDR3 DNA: TGTGCCTGGTCGGGGACTAAGGAGACCCAGTACTTC
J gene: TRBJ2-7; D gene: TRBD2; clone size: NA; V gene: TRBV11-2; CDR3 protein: CASSLGPSGRSYEQYF; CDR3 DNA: TGTGCCAGCAGCTTAGGGCCTAGCGGGAGATCCTACGAGCAGTACTTC
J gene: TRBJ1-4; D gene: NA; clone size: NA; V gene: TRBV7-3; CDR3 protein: CASSLHRGALNEKLFF; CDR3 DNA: TGTGCCAGCAGCCTTCACCGGGGGGCCCTTAATGAAAAACTGTTTTTT
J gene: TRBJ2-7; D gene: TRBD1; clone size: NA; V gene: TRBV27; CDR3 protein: CASSSGTGVDEQYF; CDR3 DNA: TGTGCCAGCAGTTCCGGGACAGGGGTGGACGAGCAGTACTTC
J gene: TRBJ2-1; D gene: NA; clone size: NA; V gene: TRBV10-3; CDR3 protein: CAISGYNEQFF; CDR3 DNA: TGTGCCATCTCCGGCTACAATGAGCAGTTCTTC
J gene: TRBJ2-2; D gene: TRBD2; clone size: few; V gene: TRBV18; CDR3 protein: CASSPPSSGSSPGELFF; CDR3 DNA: TGTGCCAGCTCACCACCGTCTAGCGGGAGTAGCCCCGGGGAGCTGTTTTTT
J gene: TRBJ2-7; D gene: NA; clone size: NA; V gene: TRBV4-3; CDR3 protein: CASSQARNSYEQYF; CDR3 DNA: TGCGCCAGCAGCCAAGCGCGGAATTCCTACGAGCAGTACTTC
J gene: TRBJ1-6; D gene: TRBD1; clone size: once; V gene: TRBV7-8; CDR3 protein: CASSPRDRDNSPLHF; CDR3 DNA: TGTGCCAGCAGCCCCCGGGACAGGGATAATTCACCCCTCCACTTT
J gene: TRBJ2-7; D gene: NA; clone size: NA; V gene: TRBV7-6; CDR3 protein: CASSNDWTGEQYF; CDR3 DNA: TGTGCCAGCAGCAACGATTGGACGGGAGAGCAGTACTTC
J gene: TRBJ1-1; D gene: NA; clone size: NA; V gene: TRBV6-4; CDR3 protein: CASSYSGQGSTEAFF; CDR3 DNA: TGTGCCAGCAGTTACTCGGGCCAGGGGAGCACTGAAGCTTTCTTT
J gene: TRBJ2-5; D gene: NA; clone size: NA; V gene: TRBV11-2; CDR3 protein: CASRLSGGETQYF; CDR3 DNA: TGTGCCAGCAGACTTTCGGGGGGCGAGACCCAGTACTTC
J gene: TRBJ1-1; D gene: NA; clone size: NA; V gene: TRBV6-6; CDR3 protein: CASSYSKQTNTEAFF; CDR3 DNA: TGTGCCAGCAGTTACTCGAAACAGACAAACACTGAAGCTTTCTTT
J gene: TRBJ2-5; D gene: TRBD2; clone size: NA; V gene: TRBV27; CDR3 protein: CASSPGAGVRETQYF; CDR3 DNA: TGTGCCAGCAGTCCTGGAGCGGGAGTAAGGGAGACCCAGTACTTC
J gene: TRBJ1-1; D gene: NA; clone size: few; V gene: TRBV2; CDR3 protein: CASSGGATEAFF; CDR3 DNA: TGTGCCAGCAGTGGGGGAGCTACTGAAGCTTTCTTT
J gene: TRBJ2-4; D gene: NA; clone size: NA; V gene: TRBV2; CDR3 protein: CASSPAALAKNIQYF; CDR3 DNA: TGTGCCAGCAGTCCAGCGGCCCTAGCCAAAAACATTCAGTACTTC
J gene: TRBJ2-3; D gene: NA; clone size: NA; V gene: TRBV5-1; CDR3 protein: CASAMGTSTDTQYF; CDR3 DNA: TGCGCCAGCGCCATGGGGACTAGCACAGATACGCAGTATTTT
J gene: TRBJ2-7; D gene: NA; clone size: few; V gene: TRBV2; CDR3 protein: CASSVVGASYEQYF; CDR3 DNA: TGTGCCAGCAGTGTTGTGGGAGCCTCCTACGAGCAGTACTTC
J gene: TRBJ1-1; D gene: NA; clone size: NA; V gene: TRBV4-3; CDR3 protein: CASSRLRGPGVEAFF; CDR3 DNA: TGCGCCAGCAGCCGATTACGGGGACCAGGGGTTGAAGCTTTCTTT
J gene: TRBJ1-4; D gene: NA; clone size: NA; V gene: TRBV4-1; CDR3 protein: CASSQVEATNEKLFF; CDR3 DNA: TGCGCCAGCAGCCAAGTAGAGGCCACTAATGAAAAACTGTTTTTT
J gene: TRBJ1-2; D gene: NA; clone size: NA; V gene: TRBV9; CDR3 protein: CASSAPAPGYPNYGYTF; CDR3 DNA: TGTGCCAGCAGCGCCCCTGCCCCGGGGTACCCTAACTATGGCTACACCTTC
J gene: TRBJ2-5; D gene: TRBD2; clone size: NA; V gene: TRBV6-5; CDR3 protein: CASRGLAGGQETQYF; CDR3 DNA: TGTGCCAGCAGGGGACTAGCGGGAGGGCAAGAGACCCAGTACTTC
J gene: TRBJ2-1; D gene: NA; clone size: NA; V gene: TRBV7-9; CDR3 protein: CASSLEGLAYNEQFF; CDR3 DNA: TGTGCCAGCAGCTTAGAGGGGTTAGCCTACAATGAGCAGTTCTTC
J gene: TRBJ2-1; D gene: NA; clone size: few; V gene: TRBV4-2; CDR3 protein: CASSLTGDNNEQFF; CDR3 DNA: TGTGCCAGCAGCCTTACAGGAGATAACAATGAGCAGTTCTTC
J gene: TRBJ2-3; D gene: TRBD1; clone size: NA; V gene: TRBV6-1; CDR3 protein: CASRTGQGTDTQYF; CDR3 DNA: TGTGCCAGCAGAACGGGACAGGGCACAGATACGCAGTATTTT
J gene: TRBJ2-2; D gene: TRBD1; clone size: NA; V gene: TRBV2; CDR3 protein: CASSVWTGNTGELFF; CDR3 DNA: TGTGCCAGCAGTGTGTGGACAGGGAACACCGGGGAGCTGTTTTTT
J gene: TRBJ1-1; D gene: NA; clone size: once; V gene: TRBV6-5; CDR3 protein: CASSYSRGGRAFF; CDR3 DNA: TGTGCCAGCAGTTACTCCCGGGGGGGGCGAGCTTTCTTT
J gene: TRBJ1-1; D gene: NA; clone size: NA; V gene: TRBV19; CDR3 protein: CASSIVGADLQAFF; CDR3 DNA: TGTGCCAGTAGTATAGTGGGGGCGGATCTCCAAGCTTTCTTT